A single T cell receptor beta chain is shown here with its context. This sample was taken from a study of blood T cell repertoires in COVID-19. Study at large: T cells, B-cell-depleted T cells, or PBMCs supplied cDNA or gDNA.

Germline V gene lookup returns CDR1 LGHNA and CDR2 YSLEER. V gave up 0 bases and J gave up 7 bases, with 3 bases separating them. CDR3 length: 12 amino acids. This study enrolled people aged roughly 18 to 89 from around 25 US geographic areas. Assay used: immunoSEQ multiplex PCR; TCRdb lists only in-frame clones, some missing. The repertoire holds 200,000 to 250,000 clones, with 88% as singletons. The chain has TRBV4-3 and TRBJ2-2; D gene unclear. The TCR sequence derives from a woman in her thirties who had recovered from COVID-19. Sequenced: PBMCs or T cells enriched from blood (not recorded which). Here the CDR3 DNA reads TGCGCCAGCAGCCAAGATATCGGGGAGCTGTTTTTT. Translating it yields CASSQDIGELFF.